The 31 T cell receptor beta chains below come from one sample, sequenced in a study of PD-1 blockade in classical Hodgkin lymphoma. Each patient relapsed following autologous stem cell transplantation, and prior brentuximab vedotin exposure differed. The data were produced by immunoSEQ multiplex PCR, yet TCRdb's version contains in-frame clones alone and is incomplete. The sample contains 45,000 to 50,000 clones, roughly 80% of which appear only once. The sequencing here drew on peripheral blood mononuclear cells (PBMCs), taken before the second cycle of nivolumab. The receptors stem from a human donor with classical Hodgkin lymphoma.

The chain joins TRBV15 to TRBJ2-1; 9 nucleotides match TRBD1. This CDR3 is 13 amino acids long. The trim removed 9 bases at V and 4 bases at J, leaving 4 bases unmatched. Germline values: CDR1 LNHNV, CDR2 YYDKDF (reference sequence). For the CDR3, the DNA is TGTGCCACGGGACAGGGACAATACAATGAGCAGTTCTTC. Translating gives CATGQGQYNEQFF.

The chain is built from TRBV19 and TRBJ1-1; 7 bases line up with TRBD1. The CDR3 sequence is 15 residues long. V lost 5 bases and J lost 3; bases outside the gene matches: 9. Germline loops: CDR1 LNHDA, CDR2 SQIVND (reference sequence). The CDR3 is CASSYRAGQHTEAFF. The CDR3 DNA follows: TGTGCCAGTAGTTACCGTGCGGGACAGCACACTGAAGCTTTCTTT.

The chain is built from TRBV15 and TRBJ2-7, with no clear D. CDR1 and CDR2 (germline): LNHNV, YYDKDF (reference sequence). V was pared by 0 bases and J by 0 bases, with 12 bases between. The CDR3 spans 16 residues. Here the CDR3 reads CATSRDITSSSYEQYF. The CDR3 bases are TGTGCCACCAGCAGAGACATAACAAGCAGCTCCTACGAGCAGTACTTC.

This chain links TRBV9 with TRBJ2-7, with TRBD1 matching 7 bases. Per germline, CDR1 SGDLS and CDR2 YYNGEE. The CDR3 is made up of 13 amino acids. With 3 bases clipped from V and 3 bases from J, the junction kept 3 bases outside the gene matches. This CDR3 reads CASSENRGYEQYF. The CDR3 DNA reads TGTGCCAGCAGCGAAAACAGGGGCTACGAGCAGTACTTC. Full variable domain (rest looked up from reference TRBV9 and TRBJ2-7): DSGVTQTPKHLITATGQRVTLRCSPRSGDLSVYWYQQSLDQGLQFLIQYYNGEERAKGNILERFSAQQFPDLHSELNLSSLELGDSALYFCASSENRGYEQYFGPGTRLTVT.

The gene calls are TRBV7-2 and TRBJ1-6; D might be TRBD1 (5 bases). V gave up 5 bases and J gave up 7 bases, with 6 bases separating them. Germline loops: CDR1 SGHTA, CDR2 FQGNSA. The CDR3 loop spans 12 amino acids. The CDR3 region is CASSAGNSPLHF. The CDR3 DNA reads TGTGCCAGCAGCGCAGGGAATTCACCCCTCCACTTT.

The V call is TRBV28, the J call TRBJ2-7, with unresolved D. Per germline, CDR1 MDHEN and CDR2 SYDVKM. Deletions cut 5 bases from V and 5 bases from J, with 13 bases between. The CDR3 is 13 residues long. CDR3 sequence (DNA): TGTGCCAGCAGTCTTCTCCTCGGAGACGAGCAGTACTTC. Translating it yields CASSLLLGDEQYF.

The chain employs TRBV5-6 and TRBJ1-2; 10 bases agree with TRBD1. CDR3 length equals 14 residues. Germline CDR1 and CDR2: SGHDT and YYEEEE. V shed 7 bases, J shed 6 bases, and the junction held 9 bases outside the gene matches. The CDR3 loop is CASGRGQGKDGYTF. The CDR3 nucleotides read TGTGCCAGCGGCCGGGGACAGGGGAAAGATGGCTACACCTTC.

V gene TRBV6-6 combines with J gene TRBJ2-2, with 8 bases lining up with TRBD1. The CDR3 is made up of 16 amino acids. J lost 3 bases, V lost 6 bases, and 9 bases had no gene match. Germline lookup yields CDR1 MNHNY and CDR2 SVGAGI (reference sequence). CDR3: CASSLPTGVDTGELFF. The DNA of the CDR3 is TGTGCCAGCAGCCTTCCGACAGGGGTGGACACCGGGGAGCTGTTTTTT.

CDR3 in DNA: TGCGCCAGCGGCCCCGGGAGGGGGCAGGGAGTGGGGACCCAGTACTTC. As protein: CASGPGRGQGVGTQYF. This chain connects TRBV5-1 to TRBJ2-5, with D tentatively TRBD2 (8 bases). The V gene's germline CDR1 is SGHRS and CDR2 YFSETQ. The V end lost 7 bases, the J end lost 7 bases, and 26 bases lay between the germline ends. The CDR3 is 16 amino acids.

A few counts support this clone. The V gene is TRBV7-2, the J gene TRBJ2-3; 9 nucleotides agree with TRBD2. With V trimmed by 4 bases and J by 0 bases, 14 bases remained unmatched. The CDR3 is made up of 19 amino acids. Germline CDR1 SGHTA, CDR2 FQGNSA. The CDR3 is CASSSAPSGAGRSTDTQYF. As DNA, the CDR3 is TGTGCCAGCAGCTCGGCCCCTAGCGGGGCAGGGAGGAGCACAGATACGCAGTATTTT.

The sample holds one count of this clone. J is TRBJ2-7 and V is TRBV18, with TRBD1 matching 10 bases. J was trimmed by 3 bases and V by 5 bases; bases with no gene match: 4. CDR3 length equals 14 residues. Germline CDR1 is KGHSH and CDR2 is LQKENI. Here the CDR3 DNA reads TGTGCCAGCTCAGTCGGGACAGGGGACTACGAGCAGTACTTC. Its protein is CASSVGTGDYEQYF.

The chain joins TRBV19 to TRBJ1-2, with TRBD1 matching over 11 bases. Germline assignment: CDR1 LNHDA and CDR2 SQIVND (reference sequence). The CDR3 sequence is 16 residues long. The V and J ends lost 6 bases and 4 bases, in that order; junction bases with no gene match: 10. The CDR3 region has the DNA TGTGCCAGTAGACTGGACAGGGGGCGATCTGCCTATGGCTACACCTTC. This codes for CASRLDRGRSAYGYTF.

This rearrangement joins TRBV15 to TRBJ2-1; D ambiguous. The CDR3 is made up of 12 amino acids. Germline CDR1 reads LNHNV; CDR2 reads YYDKDF (reference sequence). V lost 5 bases and J 3 bases, leaving 5 bases between the germline ends. This CDR3 reads CATSLHYNEQFF. In nucleotides, the CDR3 is TGTGCCACCAGCCTCCACTACAATGAGCAGTTCTTC.

This chain's CDR3 is CASSFYRGESTEAFF. CDR3 nucleotide sequence: TGTGCCAGCAGCTTTTACAGGGGGGAGAGCACTGAAGCTTTCTTT. The V and J genes are TRBV7-8 and TRBJ1-1; 8 nucleotides line up with TRBD1. CDR1 is SGHVS, CDR2 FQNEAQ, per germline. V lost 3 bases to trimming and J lost 4 bases; unmatched junction nucleotides: 7. The CDR3 consists of 15 residues. The variable domain in full, with the rest retrieved from reference TRBV7-8 and TRBJ1-1, is GAGVSQSPRYKVAKRGQDVALRCDPISGHVSLFWYQQALGQGPEFLTYFQNEAQLDKSGLPSDRFFAERPEGSVSTLKIQRTQQEDSAVYLCASSFYRGESTEAFFGQGTRLTVV.

This sequence joins TRBV30 and TRBJ1-5; the D gene is possibly TRBD1 (6 bases). Germline lookup yields CDR1 GTSNPN and CDR2 SVGIG (reference sequence). CDR3 length: 14 amino acids. The ends were cut back, 2 bases at V and 4 bases at J, with 12 bases in the middle. The CDR3 reads CAWSRDTGNQPQHF. The CDR3 coding sequence is TGTGCCTGGAGTAGGGATACAGGGAATCAGCCCCAGCATTTT.

This chain links TRBV6-5 with TRBJ2-1; tentatively, D is TRBD2 (7 bases). With 8 bases removed from V and 9 bases from J, the gap between germline ends came to 14 bases. The CDR3 extends over 12 amino acids. The germline CDR1 and CDR2 sequences are MNHEY and SVGAGI. CDR3: CASGGGGIEQFF. The CDR3 nucleotides read TGTGCCAGCGGGGGCGGGGGTATTGAGCAGTTCTTC.

The genes are TRBV7-2 and TRBJ1-2; D call uncertain. The V end lost 1 base, the J end lost 8 bases, and 14 bases lay between the germline ends. The length of the CDR3 is 14 residues. The V gene's germline CDR1 is SGHTA and CDR2 FQGNSA. In nucleotides, the CDR3 is TGTGCCAGCAGCTTAGATCGCCAGGTCGGAGGCTACACCTTC. As protein: CASSLDRQVGGYTF.

This clone was counted ten times or more. The gene calls are TRBV4-2 and TRBJ2-1; D not certain. Germline assignment: CDR1 LGHNA and CDR2 YNFKEQ. This CDR3 is built from 12 residues. Trimming removed 0 bases at V and 10 bases at J, with 7 bases between. CDR3 coding DNA: TGTGCCAGCAGCCAAGAGGGAACAGAGCAGTTCTTC. It is translated as CASSQEGTEQFF.

The V gene is TRBV9, the J gene TRBJ1-6; the D gene is possibly TRBD1 (5 bases). This CDR3 region has 16 residues. Trimming cost V 4 bases and J 8 bases, with 19 bases left between them. CDR1 and CDR2 (germline): SGDLS, YYNGEE. CDR3 sequence (DNA): TGTGCCAGCAGCCCCCGAGGGAGGGGCCTAGATTCACCCCTCCACTTT. It encodes CASSPRGRGLDSPLHF.

This rearrangement joins TRBV7-9 to TRBJ2-3, with 16 bases lining up with TRBD2. This CDR3 is built from 18 residues. Germline V gene sequence: CDR1 SEHNR, CDR2 FQNEAQ (reference sequence). V was clipped by 6 bases and J by 4 bases; unmatched bases: 10. The CDR3 region is CASSRGLAGGPYPDTQYF. Written as DNA, the CDR3 is TGTGCCAGCAGTCGGGGACTAGCGGGAGGGCCATATCCAGATACGCAGTATTTT.

This clone was seen once. The chain combines TRBV5-1 with TRBJ2-1, with TRBD1 matching over 8 bases. Germline V gives CDR1 SGHRS, CDR2 YFSETQ. The CDR3 contains 20 residues. Trimming cost V 4 bases and J 6 bases; bases outside gene matches: 24. CDR3 sequence (DNA): TGCGCCAGCAGCCCACGAGCTTCGACAGGGGTACTAGGTGGAGGCAATGAGCAGTTCTTC. Its protein is CASSPRASTGVLGGGNEQFF.

This clone was picked up one time. The V call is TRBV18, the J call TRBJ1-1; D not resolved. Germline V gives CDR1 KGHSH, CDR2 LQKENI. V lost 2 bases to trimming and J lost 3 bases, with 10 bases between them. The CDR3 sequence is 14 residues long. The CDR3 reads CASSPTQLDTEAFF. In nucleotides, the CDR3 is TGTGCCAGCTCACCAACACAATTAGACACTGAAGCTTTCTTT.

The chain combines TRBV19 with TRBJ1-5, with D possibly TRBD1 on 6 matching bases. V lost 4 bases and J lost 3, with 10 bases in between. CDR1 is LNHDA, CDR2 SQIVND, per germline (reference sequence). This CDR3 spans 14 amino acids. The CDR3 DNA reads TGTGCCAGTAGTAGCACAGGGTTCAATCAGCCCCAGCATTTT. It yields the protein CASSSTGFNQPQHF.

The chain joins TRBV27 to TRBJ2-7, with TRBD2 matching over 8 bases. The germline V gene encodes CDR1 MNHEY and CDR2 SMNVEV (reference sequence). CDR3 length equals 15 residues. With V trimmed by 6 bases and J by 3 bases, 10 bases remained unmatched. The chain's CDR3 is CASRGAGAGYYEQYF. As DNA, the CDR3 is TGTGCCAGCAGAGGAGCGGGGGCCGGGTACTACGAGCAGTACTTC.

The rearrangement joins TRBV5-1 to TRBJ2-1, with 8 bases fitting TRBD2. This CDR3 has 17 residues. Germline V lookup: CDR1 SGHRS, CDR2 YFSETQ. V shed 5 bases, J shed 1 base, and the junction held 11 bases outside the gene matches. This chain's CDR3 is CASSYTPAGDSYNEQFF. In DNA form, the CDR3 reads TGCGCCAGCAGTTACACCCCAGCGGGAGATTCCTACAATGAGCAGTTCTTC.

The chain uses TRBV5-4 and TRBJ1-6; D not resolved. Germline CDR1 reads SGHNT; CDR2 reads YYREEE (reference sequence). The V end was cut by 2 bases, the J end by 7 bases, with 10 bases between. The CDR3 is made up of 14 amino acids. CDR3 sequence: CASSFDGPNSPLHF. The CDR3 nucleotides read TGTGCCAGCAGCTTTGACGGACCAAATTCACCCCTCCACTTT.

The J gene is TRBJ1-1, the V gene TRBV7-9; D is ambiguous. The germline V gene encodes CDR1 SEHNR and CDR2 FQNEAQ (reference sequence). The CDR3 is made up of 15 amino acids. Trimming shortened V by 1 base and J by 4 bases, and 13 bases separated the two germline ends. CDR3 region: CASSLVGLLLTEAFF. The CDR3 DNA sequence: TGTGCCAGCAGCTTAGTGGGCCTACTTCTCACTGAAGCTTTCTTT.

The chain joins TRBV6-5 to TRBJ1-2; 7 bases align to TRBD1. Germline CDR1 reads MNHEY; CDR2 reads SVGAGI. The CDR3 extends over 14 amino acids. The J segment lost 9 bases and the V segment lost 5 bases, leaving 12 bases of the junction unmatched. The CDR3, as DNA: TGTGCCAGCAGTACAGGGGCCTTTTCTATTAGCTACACCTTC. As protein: CASSTGAFSISYTF.

The genes are TRBV28 and TRBJ2-3; 11 bases agree with TRBD2. CDR3 length equals 15 residues. V dropped 10 bases and J dropped 7; count of bases not matched to a gene: 13. The germline V gene encodes CDR1 MDHEN and CDR2 SYDVKM. For the CDR3, the DNA is TGTGCCACCCTAGACCTAGCGGGGGGAATATATACGCAGTATTTT. Protein: CATLDLAGGIYTQYF.

The chain has TRBV5-4 and TRBJ2-2; D is possibly TRBD1 (6 bases). Deletions cut 0 bases from V and 3 bases from J, with 15 bases between. CDR3 length: 17 amino acids. Per germline, CDR1 SGHNT and CDR2 YYREEE (reference sequence). The CDR3 DNA reads as TGTGCCAGCAGCTTGGCGGCAGGGGCGGCTTACACCGGGGAGCTGTTTTTT. This translates into CASSLAAGAAYTGELFF.

This chain uses TRBV9 with TRBJ2-5; 8 bases line up with TRBD1. The CDR3 has 16 amino acids. Unmatched junction bases numbered 9, after V lost 4 bases and J lost 1 base. Germline V gene sequence: CDR1 SGDLS, CDR2 YYNGEE. CDR3 nucleotide sequence: TGTGCCAGCAGCAAGGACAGGGCTGGACCCCAAGAGACCCAGTACTTC. This sequence encodes CASSKDRAGPQETQYF.